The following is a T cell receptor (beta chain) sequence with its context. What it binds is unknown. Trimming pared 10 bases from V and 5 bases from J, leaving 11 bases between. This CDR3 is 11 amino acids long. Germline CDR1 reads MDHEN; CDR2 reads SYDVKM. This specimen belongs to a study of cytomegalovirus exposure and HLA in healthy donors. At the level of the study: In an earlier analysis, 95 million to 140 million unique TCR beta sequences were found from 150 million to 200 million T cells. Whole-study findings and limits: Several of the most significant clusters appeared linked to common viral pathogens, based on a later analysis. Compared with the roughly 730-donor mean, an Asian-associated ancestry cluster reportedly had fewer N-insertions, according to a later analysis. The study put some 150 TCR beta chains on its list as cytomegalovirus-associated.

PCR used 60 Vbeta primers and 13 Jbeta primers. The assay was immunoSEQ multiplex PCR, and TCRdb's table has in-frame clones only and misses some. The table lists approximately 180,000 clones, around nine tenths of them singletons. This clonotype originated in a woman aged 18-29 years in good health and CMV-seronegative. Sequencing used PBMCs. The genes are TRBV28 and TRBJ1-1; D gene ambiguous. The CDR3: CATKRGTEAFF. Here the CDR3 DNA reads TGTGCCACCAAAAGAGGGACTGAAGCTTTCTTT.